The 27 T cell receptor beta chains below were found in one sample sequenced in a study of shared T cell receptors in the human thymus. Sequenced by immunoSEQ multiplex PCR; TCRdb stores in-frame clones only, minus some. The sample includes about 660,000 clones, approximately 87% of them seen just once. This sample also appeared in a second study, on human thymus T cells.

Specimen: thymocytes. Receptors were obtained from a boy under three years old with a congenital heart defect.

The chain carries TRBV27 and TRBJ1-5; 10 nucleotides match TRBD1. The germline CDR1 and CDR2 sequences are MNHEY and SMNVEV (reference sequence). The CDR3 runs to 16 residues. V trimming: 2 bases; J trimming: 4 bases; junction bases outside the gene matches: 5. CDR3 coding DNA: TGTGCCAGCAGTTTAGGCGGGACAGGGGCTAATCAGCCCCAGCATTTT. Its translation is CASSLGGTGANQPQHF.

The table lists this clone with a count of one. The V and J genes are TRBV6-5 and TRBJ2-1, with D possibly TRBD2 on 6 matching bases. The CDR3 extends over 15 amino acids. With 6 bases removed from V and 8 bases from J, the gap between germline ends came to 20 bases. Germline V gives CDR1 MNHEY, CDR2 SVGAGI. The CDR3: CASSPQDLATDEQFF. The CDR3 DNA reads TGTGCCAGCAGCCCTCAAGATCTAGCGACCGATGAGCAGTTCTTC.

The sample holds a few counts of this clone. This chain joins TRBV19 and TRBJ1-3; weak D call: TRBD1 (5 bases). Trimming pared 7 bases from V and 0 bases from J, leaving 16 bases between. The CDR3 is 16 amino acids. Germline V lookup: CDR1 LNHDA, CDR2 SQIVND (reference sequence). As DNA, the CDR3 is TGTGCCAGTACCGGAGGGGAGGGGAGCTCTGGAAACACCATATATTTT. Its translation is CASTGGEGSSGNTIYF.

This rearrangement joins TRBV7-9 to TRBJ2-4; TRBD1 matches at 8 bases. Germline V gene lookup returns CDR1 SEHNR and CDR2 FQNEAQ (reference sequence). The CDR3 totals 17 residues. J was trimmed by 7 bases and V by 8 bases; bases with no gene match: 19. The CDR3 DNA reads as TGTGCCAGCGGCTCTAGCGTAGGGAGACAGGGGAGGAACATTCAGTACTTC. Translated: CASGSSVGRQGRNIQYF.

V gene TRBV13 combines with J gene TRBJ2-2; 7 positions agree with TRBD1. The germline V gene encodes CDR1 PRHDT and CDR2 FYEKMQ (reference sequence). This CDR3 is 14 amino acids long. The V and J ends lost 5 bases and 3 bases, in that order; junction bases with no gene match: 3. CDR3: CASSPGQDTGELFF. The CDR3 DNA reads TGTGCCAGCAGCCCAGGACAGGACACCGGGGAGCTGTTTTTT. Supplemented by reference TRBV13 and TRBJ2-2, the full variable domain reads AAGVIQSPRHLIKEKRETATLKCYPIPRHDTVYWYQQGPGQDPQFLISFYEKMQSDKGSIPDRFSAQQFSDYHSELNMSSLELGDSALYFCASSPGQDTGELFFGEGSRLTVL.

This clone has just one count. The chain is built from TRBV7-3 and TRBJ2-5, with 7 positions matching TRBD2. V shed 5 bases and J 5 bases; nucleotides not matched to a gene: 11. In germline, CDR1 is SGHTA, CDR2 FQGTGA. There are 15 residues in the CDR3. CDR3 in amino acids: CASSPGERDGETQYF. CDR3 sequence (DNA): TGTGCCAGCAGCCCCGGCGAGCGGGACGGGGAGACCCAGTACTTC.

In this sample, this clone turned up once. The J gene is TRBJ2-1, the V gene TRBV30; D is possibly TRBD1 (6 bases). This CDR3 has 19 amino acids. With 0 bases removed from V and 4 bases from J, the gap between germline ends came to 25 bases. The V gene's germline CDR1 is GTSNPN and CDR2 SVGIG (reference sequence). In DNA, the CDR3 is TGTGCCTGGAGTGTACCAAGGGGACACATACATGGGGAATACAATGAGCAGTTCTTC. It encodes CAWSVPRGHIHGEYNEQFF.

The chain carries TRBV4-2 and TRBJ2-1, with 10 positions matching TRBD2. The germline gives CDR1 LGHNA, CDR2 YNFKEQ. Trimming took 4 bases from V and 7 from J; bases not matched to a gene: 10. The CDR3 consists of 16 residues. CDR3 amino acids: CASSPPEREGPNEQFF. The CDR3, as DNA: TGTGCCAGCAGCCCCCCCGAGCGGGAGGGCCCTAATGAGCAGTTCTTC.

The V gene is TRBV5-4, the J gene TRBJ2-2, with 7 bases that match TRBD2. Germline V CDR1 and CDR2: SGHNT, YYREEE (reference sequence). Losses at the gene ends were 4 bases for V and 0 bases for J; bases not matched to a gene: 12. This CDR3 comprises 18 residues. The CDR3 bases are TGTGCCAGCAGCCCCGTGGGGCGGGAGAGCTCGAACACCGGGGAGCTGTTTTTT. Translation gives CASSPVGRESSNTGELFF. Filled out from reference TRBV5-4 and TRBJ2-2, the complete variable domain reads ETGVTQSPTHLIKTRGQQVTLRCSSQSGHNTVSWYQQALGQGPQFIFQYYREEENGRGNFPPRFSGLQFPNYSSELNVNALELDDSALYLCASSPVGRESSNTGELFFGEGSRLTVL.

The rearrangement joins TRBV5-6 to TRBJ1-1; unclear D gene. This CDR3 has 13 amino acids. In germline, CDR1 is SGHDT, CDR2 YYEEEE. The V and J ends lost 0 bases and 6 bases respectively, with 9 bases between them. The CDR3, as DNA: TGTGCCAGCAGCTTGGCCCTTAGCGCTGAAGCTTTCTTT. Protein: CASSLALSAEAFF.

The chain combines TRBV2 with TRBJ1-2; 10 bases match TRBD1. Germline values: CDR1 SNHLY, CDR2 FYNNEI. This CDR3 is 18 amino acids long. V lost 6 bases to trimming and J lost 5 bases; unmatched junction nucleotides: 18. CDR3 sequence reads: CASSVCGGQGNQQYGYTF. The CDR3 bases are TGTGCCAGCAGCGTGTGTGGGGGACAGGGGAATCAGCAGTATGGCTACACCTTC.

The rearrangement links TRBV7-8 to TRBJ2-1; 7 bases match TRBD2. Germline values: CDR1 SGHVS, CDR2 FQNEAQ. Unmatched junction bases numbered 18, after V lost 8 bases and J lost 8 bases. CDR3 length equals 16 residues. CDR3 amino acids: CASLKTPSGVYDEQFF. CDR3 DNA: TGTGCCAGCCTAAAAACCCCGAGCGGGGTGTACGATGAGCAGTTCTTC.

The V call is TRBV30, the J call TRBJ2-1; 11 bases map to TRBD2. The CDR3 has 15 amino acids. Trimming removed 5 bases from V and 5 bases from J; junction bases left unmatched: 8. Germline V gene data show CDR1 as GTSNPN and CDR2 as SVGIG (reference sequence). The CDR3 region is CAWATYSGRDNEQFF. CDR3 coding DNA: TGTGCCTGGGCCACCTATAGCGGGAGGGACAATGAGCAGTTCTTC. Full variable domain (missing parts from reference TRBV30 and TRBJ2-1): SQTIHQWPATLVQPVGSPLSLECTVEGTSNPNLYWYRQAAGRGLQLLFYSVGIGQISSEVPQNLSASRPQDRQFILSSKKLLLSDSGFYLCAWATYSGRDNEQFFGPGTRLTVL.

The CDR3 nucleotides read TGTGCCAGCAGCCAAGATTGGAACAGCCTATCTCGAGCGGGAGGATCCTACGAGCAGTACTTC. Its translation: CASSQDWNSLSRAGGSYEQYF. V is TRBV4-2 and J is TRBJ2-7; TRBD2 agrees at 9 bases. CDR1 is LGHNA and CDR2 is YNFKEQ in the germline V gene. The CDR3 consists of 21 residues. Trimming took 0 bases from V and 1 from J; bases not matched to a gene: 19.

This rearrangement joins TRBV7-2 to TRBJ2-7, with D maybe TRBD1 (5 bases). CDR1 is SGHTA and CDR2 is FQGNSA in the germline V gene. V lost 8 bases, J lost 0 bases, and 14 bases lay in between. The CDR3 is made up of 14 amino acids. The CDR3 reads CASGKGRNSYEQYF. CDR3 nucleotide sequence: TGTGCCAGCGGCAAGGGGCGCAACTCCTACGAGCAGTACTTC.

The CDR3 protein is CASSQDLGGHPENYGYTF. CDR3 nucleotide sequence: TGTGCCAGCAGCCAAGATCTTGGCGGGCACCCGGAGAACTATGGCTACACCTTC. J is TRBJ1-2 and V is TRBV4-2; no reliable D call. The CDR3 runs 18 residues. V was clipped by 0 bases and J by 2 bases, with 19 bases between them. Germline-derived CDR1 and CDR2 are LGHNA and YNFKEQ.

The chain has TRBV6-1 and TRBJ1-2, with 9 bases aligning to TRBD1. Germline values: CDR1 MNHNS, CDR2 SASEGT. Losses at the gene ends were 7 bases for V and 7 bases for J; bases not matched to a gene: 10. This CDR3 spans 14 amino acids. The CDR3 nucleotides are TGTGCCAGCACCGAAAGGACAGGGGATACTGGCTACACCTTC. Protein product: CASTERTGDTGYTF.

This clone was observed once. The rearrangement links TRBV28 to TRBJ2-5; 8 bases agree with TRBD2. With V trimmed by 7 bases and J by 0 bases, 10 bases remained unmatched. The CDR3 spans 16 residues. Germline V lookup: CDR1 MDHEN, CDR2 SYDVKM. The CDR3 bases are TGTGCCAGCACCTGGGGGGCGGGGGGCCACCAAGAGACCCAGTACTTC. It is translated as CASTWGAGGHQETQYF.

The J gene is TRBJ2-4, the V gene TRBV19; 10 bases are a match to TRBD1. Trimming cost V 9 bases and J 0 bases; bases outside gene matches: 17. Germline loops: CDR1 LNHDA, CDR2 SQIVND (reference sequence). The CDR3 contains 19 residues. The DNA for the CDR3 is TGTGCCAGACCTCTCGGCGACAGGGGGCTCCGCGTAGCCAAAAACATTCAGTACTTC. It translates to CARPLGDRGLRVAKNIQYF.

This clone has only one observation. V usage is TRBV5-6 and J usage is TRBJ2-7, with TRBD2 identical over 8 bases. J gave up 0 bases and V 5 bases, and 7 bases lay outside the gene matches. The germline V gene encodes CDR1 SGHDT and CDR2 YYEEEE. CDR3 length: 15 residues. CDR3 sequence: CASSGSGMSSYEQYF. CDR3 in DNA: TGTGCCAGCAGTGGTAGCGGGATGAGCTCCTACGAGCAGTACTTC.

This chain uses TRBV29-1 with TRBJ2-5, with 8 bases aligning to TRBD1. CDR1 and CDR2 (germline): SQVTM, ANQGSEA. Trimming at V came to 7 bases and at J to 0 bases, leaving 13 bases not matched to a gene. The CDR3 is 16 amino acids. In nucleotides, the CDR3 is TGCAGCGCTGCCTGCCGGGACAGGCCCGACCAAGAGACCCAGTACTTC. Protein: CSAACRDRPDQETQYF.

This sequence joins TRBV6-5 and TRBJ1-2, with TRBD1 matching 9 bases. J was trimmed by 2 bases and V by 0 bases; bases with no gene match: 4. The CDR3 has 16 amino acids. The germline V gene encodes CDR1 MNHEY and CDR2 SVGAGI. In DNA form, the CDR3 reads TGTGCCAGCAGTTACTCGCGGACAGGGGTCAACTATGGCTACACCTTC. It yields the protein CASSYSRTGVNYGYTF.

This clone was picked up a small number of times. The CDR3 protein is CASRPGQNTGELFF. The CDR3 DNA reads as TGTGCCAGCAGGCCGGGACAGAACACCGGGGAGCTGTTTTTT. This sequence joins TRBV28 and TRBJ2-2, with D maybe TRBD1 (6 bases). CDR3 length equals 14 residues. Germline V gene data show CDR1 as MDHEN and CDR2 as SYDVKM. The ends were cut back, 6 bases at V and 1 base at J, with 9 bases in the middle.

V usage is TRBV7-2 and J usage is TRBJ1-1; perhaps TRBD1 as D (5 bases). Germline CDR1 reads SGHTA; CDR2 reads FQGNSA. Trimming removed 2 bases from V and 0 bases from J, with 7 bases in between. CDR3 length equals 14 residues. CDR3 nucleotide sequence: TGTGCCAGCAGCTTACCAGGGATGAACACTGAAGCTTTCTTT. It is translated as CASSLPGMNTEAFF.

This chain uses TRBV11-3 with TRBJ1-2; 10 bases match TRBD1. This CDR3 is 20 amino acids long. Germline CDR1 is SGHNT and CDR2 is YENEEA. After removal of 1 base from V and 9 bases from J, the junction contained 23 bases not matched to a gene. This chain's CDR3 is CASSLAWINGTGAYRGSYTF. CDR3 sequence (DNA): TGTGCCAGCAGCTTAGCGTGGATTAACGGGACAGGGGCGTACAGGGGGAGCTACACCTTC.

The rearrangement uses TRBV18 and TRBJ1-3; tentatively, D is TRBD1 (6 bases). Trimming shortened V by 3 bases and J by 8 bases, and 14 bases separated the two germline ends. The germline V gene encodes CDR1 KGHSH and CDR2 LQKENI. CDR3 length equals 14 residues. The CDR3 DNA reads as TGTGCCAGCTCACCCCCCGGACAGAGACACACCATATATTTT. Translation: CASSPPGQRHTIYF.

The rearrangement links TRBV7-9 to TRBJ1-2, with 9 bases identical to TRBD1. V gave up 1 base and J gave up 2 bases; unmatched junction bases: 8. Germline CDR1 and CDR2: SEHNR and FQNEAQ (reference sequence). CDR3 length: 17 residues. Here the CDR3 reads CASSLGRQGVSNYGYTF. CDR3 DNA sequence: TGTGCCAGCAGCTTAGGGAGACAGGGGGTCTCCAACTATGGCTACACCTTC.